This TCR beta chain comes out of a study of T cell repertoires in cytomegalovirus infection. About the study: Both a matching HLA type and CMV infection were indicated by public TCR beta signatures. Study-wide findings and caveats: CMV-specific TCR beta clonotypes restricted by HLA-C dominated the ex vivo response.

This clonotype appeared many times. Its antigen remains unidentified. TCRdb fed the reads into MiXCR, producing one record per CDR3 protein. The sample contains about 740,000 distinct CDR3 sequences, about 40% of which appear only once. Losses at the gene ends were 5 bases for V and 2 bases for J; bases not matched to a gene: 5. The germline V gene has CDR1 SGHTA and CDR2 FQGNSA. The CDR3 runs to 15 residues. The clonotype was recovered from a human donor in good health (CMV status not recorded). Some clones in this sample may be carry-over from other donors' samples. Sequences were obtained from PBMCs. V usage is TRBV7-2 and J usage is TRBJ2-1, with TRBD1 matching over 8 bases. DNA for the CDR3: TGTGCCAGCAGCCTTCGGGACAGGACCTACAATGAGCAGTTCTTC. Protein sequence: CASSLRDRTYNEQFF.